This T cell receptor beta chain was identified during a study of blood T cell repertoires in COVID-19. Study context: Researchers got acute and convalescent COVID-19 samples from the United States, Italy and Spain. Sources were T cells, B-cell-depleted T cells, or PBMCs; the material itself was cDNA or gDNA.

This CDR3 has 18 amino acids. The V gene lost 6 bases and the J gene lost 0 bases, with 21 bases spanning the gap. Per germline, CDR1 MNHEY and CDR2 SMNVEV (reference sequence). Study processing details: Nucleated cell counts were estimated from reference gene primer amplification. Sequenced by immunoSEQ multiplex PCR; TCRdb stores in-frame clones only, minus some. V and J calls and clone size are given by that table; D and trimming were obtained from the DNA. The repertoire holds more than 90,000 clones, with 70% to 90% as singletons. What was sequenced was peripheral blood. This TCR was sampled from a man in his forties or fifties with acute or convalescent COVID-19. V usage is TRBV27 and J usage is TRBJ2-4; possible D gene TRBD1, 7 bases. Here the CDR3 reads CASRQNRGGKVAKNIQYF. CDR3 nucleotide sequence: TGTGCCAGCAGGCAAAACAGGGGAGGTAAGGTAGCCAAAAACATTCAGTACTTC.